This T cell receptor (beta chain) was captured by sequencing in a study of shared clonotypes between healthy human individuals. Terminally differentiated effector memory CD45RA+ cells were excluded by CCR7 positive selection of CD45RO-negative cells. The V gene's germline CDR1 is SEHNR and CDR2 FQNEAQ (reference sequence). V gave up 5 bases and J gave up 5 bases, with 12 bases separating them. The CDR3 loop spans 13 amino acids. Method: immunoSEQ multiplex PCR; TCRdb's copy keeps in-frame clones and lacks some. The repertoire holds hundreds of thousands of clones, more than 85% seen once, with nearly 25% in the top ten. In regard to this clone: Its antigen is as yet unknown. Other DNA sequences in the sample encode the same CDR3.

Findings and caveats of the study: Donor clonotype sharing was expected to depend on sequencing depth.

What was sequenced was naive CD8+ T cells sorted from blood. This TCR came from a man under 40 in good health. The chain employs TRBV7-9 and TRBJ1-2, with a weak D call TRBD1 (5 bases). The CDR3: CASSPGTGYGYTF. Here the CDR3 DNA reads TGTGCCAGCAGCCCCGGGACCGGTTATGGCTACACCTTC.